This TCR beta chain was retrieved from a study of shared clonotypes between healthy human individuals. V lost 2 bases and J lost 2; bases outside the gene matches: 9. The CDR3 is 16 residues long. Germline CDR1 reads KGHSH; CDR2 reads LQKENI. Authors' analysis steps: For the immunoSEQ data, sequences were junction-only without quality scores, so filtering differed. TCRdb's table, derived via immunoSEQ multiplex PCR, lists solely in-frame clones and lacks some. That table supplies the V and J calls and clone size; D and trimming were determined from the DNA. In the table there are over a million clones, approximately 98% of which are singletons. The donors, healthy adults who were HIV-negative, had experienced no recent acute infections or vaccinations.

Source material: naive CD4+ T cells sorted from blood. Subset indicated: CD45RA+ positively selected. This receptor was obtained from a man aged 25-45 years in good health. The chain links TRBV18 to TRBJ2-7, with 7 bases identical to TRBD2. CDR3 in DNA: TGTGCCAGCTCACCAGTCGCAGGACTAGTACCCTACGAGCAGTACTTC. This encodes CASSPVAGLVPYEQYF.